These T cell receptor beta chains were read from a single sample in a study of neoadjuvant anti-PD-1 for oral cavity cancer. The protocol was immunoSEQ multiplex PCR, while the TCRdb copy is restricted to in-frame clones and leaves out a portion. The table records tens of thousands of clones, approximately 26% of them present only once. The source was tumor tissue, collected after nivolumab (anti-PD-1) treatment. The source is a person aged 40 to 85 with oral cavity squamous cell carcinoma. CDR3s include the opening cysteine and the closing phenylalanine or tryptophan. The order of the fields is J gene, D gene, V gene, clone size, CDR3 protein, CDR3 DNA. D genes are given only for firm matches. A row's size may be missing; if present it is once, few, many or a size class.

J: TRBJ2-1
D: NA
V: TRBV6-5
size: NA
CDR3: CASSYSGQRDNEQFF
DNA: TGTGCCAGCAGTTACTCTGGCCAGCGGGACAATGAGCAGTTCTTC

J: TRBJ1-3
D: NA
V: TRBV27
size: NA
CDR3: CASSPTYSGNTIYF
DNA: TGTGCCAGCAGCCCTACTTACTCTGGAAACACCATATATTTT

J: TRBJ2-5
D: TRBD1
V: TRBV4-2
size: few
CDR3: CASSRGQARETQYF
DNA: TGTGCCAGCAGCCGGGGACAGGCGCGAGAGACCCAGTACTTC

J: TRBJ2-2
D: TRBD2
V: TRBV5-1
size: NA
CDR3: CASTFVRTSGSGELFF
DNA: TGCGCCAGCACCTTCGTAAGGACTAGTGGGTCCGGGGAGCTGTTTTTT

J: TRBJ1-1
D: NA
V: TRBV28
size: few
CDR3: CASSLRGEAFF
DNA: TGTGCCAGCAGCCTACGGGGTGAAGCTTTCTTT

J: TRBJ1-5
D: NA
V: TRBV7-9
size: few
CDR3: CASSPHAEQPQHF
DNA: TGTGCCAGCAGTCCCCATGCCGAGCAGCCCCAGCATTTT

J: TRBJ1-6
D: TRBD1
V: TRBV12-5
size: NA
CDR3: CASGKGQGADSPLHF
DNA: TGTGCTAGTGGTAAAGGACAGGGGGCGGATTCACCCCTCCACTTT

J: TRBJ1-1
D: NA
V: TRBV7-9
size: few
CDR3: CASSPRGMNTEAFF
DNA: TGTGCCAGCAGCCCCCGGGGGATGAACACTGAAGCTTTCTTT

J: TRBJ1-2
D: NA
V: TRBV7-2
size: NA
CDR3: CASSSRRGAPYGYTF
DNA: TGTGCCAGCAGCTCCCGACGGGGGGCCCCCTATGGCTACACCTTC

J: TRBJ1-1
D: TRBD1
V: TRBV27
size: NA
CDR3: CASKLRTGEAFF
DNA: TGTGCCAGCAAGCTTCGGACAGGGGAAGCTTTCTTT

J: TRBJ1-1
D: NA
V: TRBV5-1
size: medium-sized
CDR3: CASSLGSQGGNTEAFF
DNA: TGCGCCAGCAGCTTGGGATCACAGGGCGGGAACACTGAAGCTTTCTTT

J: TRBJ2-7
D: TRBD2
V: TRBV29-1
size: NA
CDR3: CSVAGGRGRPSYEQYF
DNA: TGCAGCGTTGCGGGGGGACGCGGGAGACCTTCCTACGAGCAGTACTTC

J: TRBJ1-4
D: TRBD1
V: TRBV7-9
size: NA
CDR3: CASRDRHREKLFF
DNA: TGTGCCAGCAGGGACAGGCACAGGGAAAAACTGTTTTTT

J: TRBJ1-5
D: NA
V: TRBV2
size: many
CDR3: CATKPGTSNQPQHF
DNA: TGTGCCACCAAACCGGGGACTAGCAATCAGCCCCAGCATTTT

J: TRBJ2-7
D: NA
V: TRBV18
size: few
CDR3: CASSPSAGNYEQYF
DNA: TGTGCCAGCTCACCCTCGGCAGGTAACTACGAGCAGTACTTC

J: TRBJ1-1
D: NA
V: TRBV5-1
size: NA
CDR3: CASSAGQNTEAFF
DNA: TGCGCCAGCAGCGCGGGACAGAACACTGAAGCTTTCTTT

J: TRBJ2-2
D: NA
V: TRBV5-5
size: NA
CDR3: CASTREGVTGELFF
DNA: TGTGCCAGCACCCGAGAAGGGGTCACCGGGGAGCTGTTTTTT

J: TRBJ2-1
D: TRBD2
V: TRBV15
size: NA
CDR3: CATGDWSGGYNEQFF
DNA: TGTGCCACCGGGGACTGGAGCGGGGGTTACAATGAGCAGTTCTTC

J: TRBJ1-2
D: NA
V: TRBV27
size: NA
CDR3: CASSKIQGANYGYTF
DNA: TGTGCCAGCAGTAAAATCCAAGGAGCTAACTATGGCTACACCTTC

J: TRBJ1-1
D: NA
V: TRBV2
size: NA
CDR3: CASSDGSRAEAFF
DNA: TGTGCCAGCAGTGATGGTAGCCGCGCTGAAGCTTTCTTT

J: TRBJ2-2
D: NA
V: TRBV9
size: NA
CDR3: CASSVEVNTGELFF
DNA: TGTGCCAGCAGCGTAGAGGTTAACACCGGGGAGCTGTTTTTT

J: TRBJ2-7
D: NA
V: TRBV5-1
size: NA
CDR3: CASSLQYEQYF
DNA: TGCGCCAGCAGCTTGCAATACGAGCAGTACTTC

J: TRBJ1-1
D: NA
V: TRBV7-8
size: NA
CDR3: CASSFMEGGTEAFF
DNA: TGTGCCAGCAGCTTTATGGAAGGAGGCACTGAAGCTTTCTTT

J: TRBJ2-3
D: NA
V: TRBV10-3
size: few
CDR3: CAISGGLADTQYF
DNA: TGTGCCATCAGTGGTGGTCTAGCAGATACGCAGTATTTT

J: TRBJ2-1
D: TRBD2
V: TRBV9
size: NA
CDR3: CASSLGGGGSYNEQFF
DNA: TGTGCCAGCAGTCTTGGCGGGGGGGGCTCCTACAATGAGCAGTTCTTC

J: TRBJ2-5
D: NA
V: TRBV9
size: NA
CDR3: CASSVGGRIQETQYF
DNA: TGTGCCAGCAGCGTAGGAGGACGGATCCAAGAGACCCAGTACTTC

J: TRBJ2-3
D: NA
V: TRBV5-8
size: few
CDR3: CASSLDLGTDTQYF
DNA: TGTGCCAGCAGCTTGGATCTGGGTACAGATACGCAGTATTTT